Each of the 18 T cell receptor beta chains below was sequenced from the same sample in a study of CD8+ T cells in alopecia areata. cDNA reverse transcribed from extracted RNA served as the sequencing template. The method was immunoSEQ multiplex PCR; TCRdb's version includes in-frame clones alone and lacks a portion of them. The sample contains some 200,000 clones, more than 45% of which appear only once. Described treatment: oral pan-JAK inhibitor, 5-10 mg twice daily. Here the sequenced sample was CD4+ T cells sorted from blood, taken at week 4, from a patient treated with tofacitinib. The receptor set was obtained from a human donor with alopecia areata.

The chain has TRBV29-1 and TRBJ2-1; possibly TRBD1 for D (5 bases). Germline CDR1 is SQVTM and CDR2 is ANQGSEA. Trimming shortened V by 5 bases and J by 5 bases, and 10 bases separated the two germline ends. This CDR3 is built from 12 residues. The CDR3 DNA sequence: TGCAGCGTTTTAAGGGGTAACAATGAGCAGTTCTTC. Protein sequence: CSVLRGNNEQFF.

On this clone: This CDR3 is also generated by other DNA sequences in the sample. The chain uses TRBV4-3 and TRBJ2-7, with D unclear. V lost 2 bases and J lost 0, with 5 bases in between. This CDR3 has 13 residues. Germline V gene lookup returns CDR1 LGHNA and CDR2 YSLEER. In DNA, the CDR3 is TGCGCCAGCAGCCAATTCTACTCCTACGAGCAGTACTTC. It codes for CASSQFYSYEQYF.

This clone was picked up a small number of times. CDR3 DNA: TGCAGCGTTGCAGTTTGGTTGGGACAGCGCACAGATACGCAGTATTTT. This codes for CSVAVWLGQRTDTQYF. The chain recombines TRBV29-1 with TRBJ2-3; TRBD1 matches 7 bases. Looked up from germline, CDR1 is SQVTM and CDR2 is ANQGSEA. The length of the CDR3 is 16 residues. Trimming took 4 bases from V and 1 from J; bases not matched to a gene: 11.

The V call is TRBV5-6, the J call TRBJ1-4; the D gene is possibly TRBD1 (5 bases). Trimming left V 1 base short and J 0 bases short, with 7 bases between. The CDR3 totals 15 residues. From germline, CDR1 is SGHDT and CDR2 YYEEEE. The CDR3 is CASSLTGATNEKLFF. The CDR3 bases are TGTGCCAGCAGCTTGACAGGAGCAACTAATGAAAAACTGTTTTTT.

This sequence joins TRBV7-6 and TRBJ2-2, with D possibly matching TRBD1 (5 bases). Germline assignment: CDR1 SGHVS and CDR2 FNYEAQ. The V gene lost 5 bases and the J gene lost 2 bases, with 15 bases spanning the gap. This CDR3 comprises 16 residues. The CDR3 loop reads CASSPRAGANTGELFF. Here the CDR3 DNA reads TGTGCCAGCAGCCCCAGGGCAGGCGCCAACACCGGGGAGCTGTTTTTT.

This clone was found many times. J is TRBJ1-2 and V is TRBV2; D perhaps matches TRBD1 (6 bases). This CDR3 is 12 amino acids long. The germline gives CDR1 SNHLY, CDR2 FYNNEI. The ends were cut back, 10 bases at V and 4 bases at J, with 13 bases in the middle. The DNA for the CDR3 is TGTGCCACCGCGGACAGTACCTATGGCTACACCTTC. It yields the protein CATADSTYGYTF.

On this clone: This sample includes further DNA sequences coding for the same CDR3. V and J are TRBV29-1 and TRBJ1-1; D gene ambiguous. The CDR3 consists of 13 residues. V was cut by 2 bases and J by 0 bases, with 7 bases left in between. CDR1 is SQVTM and CDR2 is ANQGSEA in the germline V gene. CDR3 nucleotides: TGCAGCGTTGAACGACGGATGAACACTGAAGCTTTCTTT. It yields the protein CSVERRMNTEAFF. Filled out from reference TRBV29-1 and TRBJ1-1, the complete variable domain reads SAVISQKPSRDICQRGTSLTIQCQVDSQVTMMFWYRQQPGQSLTLIATANQGSEATYESGFVIDKFPISRPNLTFSTLTVSNMSPEDSSIYLCSVERRMNTEAFFGQGTRLTVV.

The rearrangement links TRBV7-7 to TRBJ2-1; TRBD1 is a possible D gene (5 bases). The V end was cut by 5 bases, the J end by 9 bases, with 14 bases between. The CDR3 is 13 residues long. Germline loops: CDR1 SSHAT, CDR2 FNYEAQ (reference sequence). The CDR3 is CASSPIQGGEQFF. CDR3 bases: TGTGCCAGCAGCCCCATCCAGGGTGGTGAGCAGTTCTTC.

The rearrangement links TRBV5-1 to TRBJ1-2; 7 bases map to TRBD1. The V segment lost 4 bases and the J segment 6 bases; nucleotides outside the gene matches: 9. CDR3 length: 14 amino acids. Germline CDR1 and CDR2: SGHRS and YFSETQ. The CDR3 loop is CASSTQNRGNGYTF. The CDR3 region has the DNA TGCGCCAGCAGCACCCAGAACAGGGGCAATGGCTACACCTTC.

The V and J genes are TRBV29-1 and TRBJ2-3, with D perhaps given as TRBD1 or TRBD2 (5 bases each). There are 17 residues in the CDR3. Per the germline V gene, CDR1 is SQVTM and CDR2 is ANQGSEA. V was clipped by 5 bases and J by 0 bases, with 21 bases between them. The CDR3 protein is CSVRIGAAPSSTDTQYF. For the CDR3, the DNA is TGCAGCGTTCGGATCGGGGCAGCTCCTTCTAGCACAGATACGCAGTATTTT.

The CDR3: CAWKPGSASYGYTF. The CDR3 bases are TGTGCCTGGAAGCCAGGTTCGGCCTCCTATGGCTACACCTTC. V gene TRBV30 combines with J gene TRBJ1-2; no clear D gene. V lost 4 bases and J 4 bases, leaving 16 bases between the germline ends. This CDR3 is built from 14 residues. Looked up from germline, CDR1 is GTSNPN and CDR2 is SVGIG (reference sequence).

This rearrangement joins TRBV7-2 to TRBJ2-7; 9 nucleotides align to TRBD2. Germline-derived CDR1 and CDR2 are SGHTA and FQGNSA. The junction had 5 bases not matched to a gene; V was cut back by 5 bases and J by 0 bases. The CDR3 runs 15 residues. The CDR3 here is CASSPGLAYSYEQYF. The CDR3 nucleotides are TGTGCCAGCAGCCCCGGACTAGCGTACTCCTACGAGCAGTACTTC. The entire variable domain, with the rest obtained from reference TRBV7-2 and TRBJ2-7, is as follows: GAGVSQSPSNKVTEKGKDVELRCDPISGHTALYWYRQSLGQGLEFLIYFQGNSAPDKSGLPSDRFSAERTGGSVSTLTIQRTQQEDSAVYLCASSPGLAYSYEQYFGPGTRLTVT.

The chain links TRBV5-1 to TRBJ2-7; 9 positions match TRBD1. In germline, CDR1 is SGHRS, CDR2 YFSETQ. The CDR3 totals 14 residues. V was pared by 5 bases and J by 7 bases, with 10 bases of the junction left unmatched. CDR3: CASSDGTGMGEQYF. The CDR3 DNA is TGCGCCAGCAGTGACGGGACAGGGATGGGAGAGCAGTACTTC.

This chain uses TRBV5-6 with TRBJ1-2; D is perhaps TRBD1 (5 bases). Trimming removed 0 bases from V and 7 bases from J, with 10 bases in between. Per the germline V gene, CDR1 is SGHDT and CDR2 is YYEEEE. This CDR3 region has 13 residues. The CDR3 DNA follows: TGTGCCAGCAGCTTGGCCATGGACATTGGCTACACCTTC. Protein product: CASSLAMDIGYTF.

This clone appeared many times. The chain combines TRBV11-3 with TRBJ2-3; 8 positions match TRBD1. Germline CDR1 reads SGHNT; CDR2 reads YENEEA. The V and J ends lost 10 bases and 1 base, in that order; junction bases with no gene match: 7. The CDR3 is 14 amino acids. The CDR3 sequence is CATKKDRGTDTQYF. CDR3 sequence (DNA): TGTGCCACCAAAAAGGACAGGGGCACAGATACGCAGTATTTT.

DNA for the CDR3: TGCAGCGCCGAAGGGGACACCGGCGCGGATGGCTACACCTTC. Translation gives CSAEGDTGADGYTF. The genes are TRBV29-1 and TRBJ1-2; D perhaps matches TRBD1 (6 bases). Per the germline V gene, CDR1 is SQVTM and CDR2 is ANQGSEA. Trimming stripped 7 bases from V and 6 bases from J, with 21 bases between. The CDR3 totals 14 residues.

The chain carries TRBV28 and TRBJ1-2; D unclear. Germline CDR1 reads MDHEN; CDR2 reads SYDVKM. V was clipped by 3 bases and J by 2 bases, with 7 bases between them. CDR3 length: 13 amino acids. DNA for the CDR3: TGTGCCAGCAGTTTGGGCCCAAACTATGGCTACACCTTC. As protein: CASSLGPNYGYTF.

This chain uses TRBV25-1 with TRBJ1-2, with 8 positions matching TRBD1. V was clipped by 6 bases and J by 6 bases; unmatched bases: 3. The CDR3 loop spans 12 amino acids. Germline lookup yields CDR1 MGHDK and CDR2 SYGVNS. This CDR3 reads CASSTTGDGYTF. For the CDR3, the DNA is TGTGCCAGCAGCACGACAGGGGATGGCTACACCTTC.